One and the same sample provided the 18 T cell receptor beta chains below, sequenced in a study of tumor and adjacent non-tumor tissue in lung cancer. Three rounds of nested PCR, following a modified ARM-PCR protocol, produced the TCRbeta library. TCRdb re-derived calls from the multiplex PCR reads in MiXCR, one entry per CDR3 protein. The data contain 90,000 to 110,000 distinct CDR3 sequences, roughly 80% of them seen just once; the ten biggest clones take up 37%. RNA was extracted from bulk tissue without any cell sorting. The sequenced material came from lung tumor tissue. The origin of the receptors is a woman aged 55-70 years with non-small cell lung cancer.

For this clonotype: Since the CDR3 does not end with the conserved phenylalanine or tryptophan, this likely comes from a read error. The chain has TRBV28 and TRBJ2-7; the D gene is possibly TRBD2 (6 bases). V dropped 5 bases and J dropped 5 bases, with 16 bases sitting between them. In germline, CDR1 is MDHEN, CDR2 SYDVKM. The CDR3 is made up of 14 amino acids. Here the CDR3 reads CASSGGGLLHEQYL. CDR3 bases: TGTGCCAGCAGTGGTGGAGGGTTACTTCACGAGCAGTACCTC.

Details on this clonotype: At one of its ends the junction is not consistent with the germline gene, which may arise from a read error. The chain carries TRBV6-2 or TRBV6-3 and TRBJ2-1, with TRBD2 matching 14 bases. Germline lookup yields CDR1 MNHEY and CDR2 SVGEGT. This CDR3 comprises 15 residues. The CDR3 loop reads CASNYSTSGGGEPFF. The CDR3 DNA is TGTGCCAGCAATTACTCGACTAGCGGGGGGGGTGAGCCGTTCTTC.

The rearrangement uses TRBV11-1 and TRBJ2-2, with D perhaps TRBD2 (6 bases). In germline, CDR1 is SGHAT, CDR2 FQDESV (reference sequence). This CDR3 has 15 amino acids. This chain's CDR3 is CASCPGTGVTGELFF. DNA for the CDR3: TGTGCAAGCTGTCCCGGGACGGGAGTAACCGGGGAGCTGTTTTTT.

The V gene is TRBV11-2, the J gene TRBJ1-1; D is ambiguous. Trimming took off 8 bases at V and 5 bases at J, with 24 bases between the two ends. Germline CDR1 reads SGHAT; CDR2 reads FQNNGV. There are 16 residues in the CDR3. CDR3 amino acids: CASCSRVRRDETEAFF. The CDR3 DNA reads TGTGCCAGCTGCTCTAGGGTCCGTCGGGATGAGACTGAAGCTTTCTTT.

The CDR3: CANRLDTGTYEQYF. CDR3 bases: TGTGCCAACCGCCTAGATACGGGAACCTACGAGCAGTACTTC. V and J are TRBV11-3 and TRBJ2-7; perhaps TRBD2 as D (5 bases). Trimming stripped 10 bases from V and 2 bases from J, with 18 bases between. Germline values: CDR1 SGHNT, CDR2 YENEEA. This CDR3 has 14 amino acids.

About this clonotype: A much bigger clone sits one base away, suggesting this may be a read error. The chain recombines TRBV7-9 with TRBJ1-6; D gene uncertain. V shed 1 base and J shed 9 bases, with 10 bases lying between them. CDR1 and CDR2 (germline): SEHNR, FQNEAQ (reference sequence). The CDR3 length is 14 residues. This CDR3 reads CASSLDYSVSPLHF. Written as DNA, the CDR3 is TGTGCCAGCAGCTTAGACTACTCTGTTTCACCCCTCCACTTT.

This clonotype occurred once. One end of the junction varies from germline; a read error may be responsible. The chain links TRBV6-2 or TRBV6-3 to TRBJ2-7, with D unresolved. Germline CDR1 is MNHEY and CDR2 is SVGEGT. The length of the CDR3 is 15 residues. The CDR3 is CASSSFLDGSYEQYF. CDR3 sequence (DNA): TGTGCCAGCAGTTCGTTCCTGGACGGCTCCTATGAGCAGTACTTC.

As to this clonotype: Compared with germline, one end of the junction differs, possibly owing to a read error. The genes are TRBV11-2 and TRBJ2-7; 7 nucleotides align to TRBD1. There are 14 residues in the CDR3. CDR1 and CDR2 (germline): SGHAT, FQNNGV. CDR3 DNA: TGTGCTAACAGCTTATCCACCGGGACAGCCGAGAAGTACTTC. Amino acid sequence: CANSLSTGTAEKYF.

This sequence joins TRBV12-3 or TRBV12-4 and TRBJ1-2; no definite D call. The length of the CDR3 is 14 residues. The V and J ends lost 6 bases and 5 bases respectively, with 16 bases between them. The CDR3 region is CASSSKRSPYGYTF. CDR3 bases: TGTGCCAGCAGCTCCAAAAGGTCGCCTTATGGCTACACCTTC.

V is TRBV20-1 and J is TRBJ2-7, with a tentative D call TRBD2 (5 bases). Germline V gene data show CDR1 as DFQATT and CDR2 as SNEGSKA (reference sequence). Trimming stripped 2 bases from V and 4 bases from J, with 21 bases between. This CDR3 has 16 residues. The CDR3 sequence: CSARYSLRRRRYEQYF. As DNA, the CDR3 is TGCAGTGCTAGATATTCTTTACGGAGGAGGAGGTACGAGCAGTACTTC.

A remark on this clonotype: A much larger clone differs by one base, so this may be a read error. The CDR3 nucleotides read TGCGCCAACAGCCAAGAGGTGGCATCCGGGGCCAACGTCCTGACTTTC. This encodes CANSQEVASGANVLTF. The chain is built from TRBV4-3 and TRBJ2-6, with D unclear. The CDR3 contains 16 residues. Germline-derived CDR1 and CDR2 are LGHNA and YSLEER.

Concerning this clonotype itself: At one boundary the junction diverges from the germline segment, which might be a read error. This chain connects TRBV12-3 or TRBV12-4 to TRBJ2-2, with D possibly matching TRBD2 (6 bases). The CDR3 has 16 amino acids. CDR3: CDSRPRDGSNTGELFF. CDR3 DNA: TGTGATAGCAGACCGCGGGACGGTTCGAACACCGGTGAGCTGTTTTTT.

The gene calls are TRBV20-1 and TRBJ2-7; 7 nucleotides align to TRBD2. Germline-derived CDR1 and CDR2 are DFQATT and SNEGSKA (reference sequence). Losses at the gene ends were 8 bases for V and 4 bases for J; bases not matched to a gene: 17. The CDR3 is made up of 15 amino acids. DNA for the CDR3: TGCAGTCCTGGGTTACCGGGAGGCCTTTCATACGAGCAGTACTTC. This gives the protein CSPGLPGGLSYEQYF.

The rearrangement uses TRBV28 and TRBJ1-2; TRBD1 matches 9 bases. From germline, CDR1 is MDHEN and CDR2 SYDVKM. This CDR3 comprises 16 residues. The junction had 19 bases not matched to a gene; V was cut back by 11 bases and J by 6 bases. This CDR3 is CAGTPLHSGQGNGYTF. In nucleotides, the CDR3 is TGTGCCGGCACCCCCTTGCATTCGGGACAGGGAAATGGCTACACCTTC.

About this clonotype: One junction end disagrees with the germline gene, perhaps due to a read error. The chain is built from TRBV11-2 and TRBJ2-2; D is ambiguous. CDR3 length equals 16 residues. The germline V gene has CDR1 SGHAT and CDR2 FQNNGV. In nucleotides, the CDR3 is TGTGCCAGCAGCTTAGCTCCAGGCAGGAACAGCGGGGAGCTGTTTTTT. This sequence encodes CASSLAPGRNSGELFF. Complete variable domain (other parts from reference TRBV11-2 and TRBJ2-2): EAGVAQSPRYKIIEKRQSVAFWCNPISGHATLYWYQQILGQGPKLLIQFQNNGVVDDSQLPKDRFSAERLKGVDSTLKIQPAKLEDSAVYLCASSLAPGRNSGELFFGEGSRLTVL.

This clonotype was observed a single time. At one boundary the junction diverges from the germline segment, which might be a read error. CDR3 in amino acids: CASYRNRGQPQHF. CDR3 nucleotides: TGTGCCAGCTACCGGAACAGGGGTCAGCCCCAGCATTTC. The rearrangement links TRBV11-2 to TRBJ1-5; 7 nucleotides align to TRBD1. CDR1 and CDR2 from the germline V gene are SGHAT and FQNNGV. The length of the CDR3 is 13 residues.

This clonotype has only one observation. Germline and junction disagree at one end, which may indicate a read error. The chain couples TRBV6-2 or TRBV6-3 to TRBJ2-7, with D unresolved. Germline CDR1 reads MNHEY; CDR2 reads SVGEGT. The CDR3 is 10 residues long. The CDR3 DNA sequence: TGTGCCAGCAATACCTACGGGCAGTACTTC. Translated: CASNTYGQYF.

The chain combines TRBV6-5 with TRBJ2-1; 13 bases agree with TRBD2. Unmatched junction bases numbered 9, after V lost 0 bases and J lost 7 bases. This CDR3 spans 18 amino acids. Germline assignment: CDR1 MNHEY and CDR2 SVGAGI. CDR3 protein: CASSYSILAGGKGNEQFF. The CDR3 nucleotides are TGTGCCAGCAGTTACTCGATACTAGCGGGAGGGAAAGGGAATGAGCAGTTCTTC.